These 5 T cell receptor beta chains were all obtained from the same sample, sequenced in a study of vaccination effects on CD4 cells after COVID-19. Their specific antigens are unknown. Profiling relied on immunoSEQ multiplex PCR, and the TCRdb table lists in-frame clones only, not all of them. The repertoire holds around 79,000 clones, with approximately 74% as singletons. With the ViraFEST assay, the study expanded antigen-specific CD4+ T cells using viral peptide pools, then sequenced them. The culture ran for under eleven days, and then CD4+ T cells were isolated. Sequencing used CD4+ T cells from PBMCs cultured with HCoV-229E spike peptides, obtained before COVID-19 vaccination. The source of these receptors is a human donor who received a COVID-19 vaccine.

The J gene is TRBJ2-7, the V gene TRBV6-6; a possible D gene is TRBD1 (6 bases). Germline assignment: CDR1 MNHNY and CDR2 SVGAGI (reference sequence). Trimming left V 2 bases short and J 2 bases short, with 13 bases between. The CDR3 runs to 15 residues. The CDR3 DNA reads TGTGCCAGCAGTTACGACAGGTGGGATGCCTACGAGCAGTACGTC. It yields the protein CASSYDRWDAYEQYV.

CDR3: CASGETQYF. The CDR3 DNA reads TGTGCCAGCGGGGAGACCCAGTACTTC. This chain links TRBV28 with TRBJ2-5; D remains ambiguous. Germline-derived CDR1 and CDR2 are MDHEN and SYDVKM. Trimming shortened V by 8 bases and J by 5 bases, and 3 bases separated the two germline ends. The CDR3 has 9 amino acids.

This clone was seen only a few times. V usage is TRBV5-6 and J usage is TRBJ1-5; no definite D call. The CDR3 is 14 amino acids. Per germline, CDR1 SGHDT and CDR2 YYEEEE. The V gene lost 0 bases and the J gene lost 0 bases, with 4 bases spanning the gap. In DNA form, the CDR3 reads TGTGCCAGCAGCTTGGTCGATAGCAATCAGCCCCAGCATTTT. Its translation is CASSLVDSNQPQHF.

This clone has just a few counts. The chain is built from TRBV7-3 and TRBJ2-7; 9 bases line up with TRBD1. After removal of 8 bases from V and 3 bases from J, the junction contained 8 bases not matched to a gene. CDR3 size: 14 residues. Germline CDR1 is SGHTA and CDR2 is FQGTGA. Here the CDR3 DNA reads TGTGCCAGCGACGAAAGGGACAGGGACTACGAGCAGTACGTC. Translation: CASDERDRDYEQYV.

The rearrangement uses TRBV30 and TRBJ1-3; 11 bases align to TRBD1. The CDR3 loop spans 17 amino acids. V lost 1 base to trimming and J lost 3 bases; unmatched junction nucleotides: 8. Germline CDR1 GTSNPN, CDR2 SVGIG (reference sequence). CDR3 sequence (DNA): TGTGCCTGGAGTGCCAACGCCGGGACAGGGGGTGGAAACACCATATATTTT. Amino acids: CAWSANAGTGGGNTIYF.